The present TCR beta chain was sequenced within a study of shared clonotypes between healthy human individuals. About the study: Donor ages ranged 18 to 49 years: a couple of women, three men. Researchers assigned three CD4 naive, three CD4 memory, two CD8 naive and one CD8 memory plate to each donor. Study outcomes and limitations: It was only blood that was sampled, and tissue repertoires likely differ.

On this clone itself: The antigen is unknown.

Germline CDR1 MNHEY, CDR2 SVGAGI. V was trimmed by 6 bases and J by 4 bases, leaving 14 bases between them. The CDR3 consists of 14 residues. The repertoire was sequenced with immunoSEQ multiplex PCR; TCRdb's copy has only in-frame clones and lacks some. This table holds about 1,800,000 clones, about 95% found once. Naivety among CD8 cells was defined by CD45RO negativity and positive CCR7 selection, thereby excluding terminally differentiated effector memory CD45RA+ cells. The chain links TRBV6-5 to TRBJ2-3; perhaps TRBD2 as D (6 bases). What was sequenced was naive CD8+ T cells sorted from blood. The clonotype comes from a man aged 18 to 35 in good health. The CDR3 protein is CASSIIGGSDTQYF. The CDR3 nucleotides read TGTGCCAGCAGCATTATCGGGGGATCAGATACGCAGTATTTT.